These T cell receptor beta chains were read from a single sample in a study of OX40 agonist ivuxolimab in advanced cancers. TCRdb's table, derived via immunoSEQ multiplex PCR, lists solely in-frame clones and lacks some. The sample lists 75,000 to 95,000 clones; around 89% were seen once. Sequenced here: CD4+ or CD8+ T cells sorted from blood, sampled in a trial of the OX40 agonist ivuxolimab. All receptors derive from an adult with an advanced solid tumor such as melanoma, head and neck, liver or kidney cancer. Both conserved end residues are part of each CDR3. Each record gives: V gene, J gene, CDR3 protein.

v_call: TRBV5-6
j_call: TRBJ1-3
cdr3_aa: CASSLGFHSGNTIYF

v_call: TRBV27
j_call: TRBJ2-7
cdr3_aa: CASSLRRFGSYEQYF

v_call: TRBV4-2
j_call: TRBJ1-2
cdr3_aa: CASSNIQGARYGYTF

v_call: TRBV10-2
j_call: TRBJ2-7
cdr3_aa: CAITPGADYEQYF

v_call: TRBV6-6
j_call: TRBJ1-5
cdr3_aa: CASTVRGGDSGPQHF

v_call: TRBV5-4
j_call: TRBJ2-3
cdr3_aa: CASSLRVADTQYF

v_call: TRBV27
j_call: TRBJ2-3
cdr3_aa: CASHRVSGTGVTDTQYF

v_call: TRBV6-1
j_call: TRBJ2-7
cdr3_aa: CASLHSDRGYEQYF

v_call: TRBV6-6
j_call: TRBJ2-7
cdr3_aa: CASRGTSGEFDEQYF

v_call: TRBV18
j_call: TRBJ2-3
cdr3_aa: CASSLSLALSTDTQYF

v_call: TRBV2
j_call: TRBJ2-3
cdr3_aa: CASSETETSGDSTDTQYF

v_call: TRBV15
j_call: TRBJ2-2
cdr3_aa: CATSRARTGTGELFF

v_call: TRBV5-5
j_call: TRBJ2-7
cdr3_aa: CASSLSGTGYEQYF

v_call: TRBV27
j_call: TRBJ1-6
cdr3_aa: CASTFTGGNSPLHF

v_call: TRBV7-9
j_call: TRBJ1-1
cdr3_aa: CASSRQENTEAFF

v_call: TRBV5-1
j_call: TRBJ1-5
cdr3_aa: CASSLDPSGQPQHF

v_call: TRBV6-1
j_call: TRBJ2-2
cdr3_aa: CASSGGRGLSGELFF

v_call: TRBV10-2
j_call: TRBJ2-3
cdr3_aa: CASSAGGAGTQYF

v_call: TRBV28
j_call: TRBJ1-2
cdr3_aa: CASSLWGRGGYTF

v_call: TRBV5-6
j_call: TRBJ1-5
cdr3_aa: CASSLGWGENQPQHF

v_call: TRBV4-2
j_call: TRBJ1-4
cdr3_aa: CASSQEFGEGANEKLFF

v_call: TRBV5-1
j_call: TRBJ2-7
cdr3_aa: CASSLGLAVLSSYEQYF

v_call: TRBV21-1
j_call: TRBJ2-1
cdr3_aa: CASSKQTDNTYNEQFF

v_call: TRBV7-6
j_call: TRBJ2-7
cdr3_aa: CASSPGVNSYEQYF

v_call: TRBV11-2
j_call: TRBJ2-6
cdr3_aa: CASSPPGYGANVLTF

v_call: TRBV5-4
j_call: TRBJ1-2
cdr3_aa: CASSVGQGARSNYGYTF

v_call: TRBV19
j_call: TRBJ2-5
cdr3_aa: CASSIEARGSRTQYF

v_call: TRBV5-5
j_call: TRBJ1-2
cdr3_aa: CASSLQRIYGYTF

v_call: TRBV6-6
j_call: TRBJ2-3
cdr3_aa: CASKRGGHTDTQYF

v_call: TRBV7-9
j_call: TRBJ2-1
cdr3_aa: CASSFTGGSEQFF

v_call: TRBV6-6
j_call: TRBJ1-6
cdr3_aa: CASSYSGTVNSPLHF

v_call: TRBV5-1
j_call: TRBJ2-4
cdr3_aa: CASSLGQRAKNIQYF

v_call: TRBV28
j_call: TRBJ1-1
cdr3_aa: CASSQQGGVRAFF

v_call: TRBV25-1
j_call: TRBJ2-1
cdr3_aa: CASSAYNEQFF

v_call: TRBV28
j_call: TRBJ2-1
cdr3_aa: CASSIHQGAYNEQFF

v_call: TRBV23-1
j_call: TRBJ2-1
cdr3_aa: CASSATSGRAPSSYNEQFF

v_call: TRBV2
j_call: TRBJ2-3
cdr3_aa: CASSEDRLAGGSGTDTQYF

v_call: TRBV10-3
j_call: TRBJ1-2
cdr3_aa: CAIRGQGARNYGYTF

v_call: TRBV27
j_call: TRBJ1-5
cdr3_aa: CASKGQDQPQHF

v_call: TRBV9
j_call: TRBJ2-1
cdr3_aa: CASSVEITPGGEQFF

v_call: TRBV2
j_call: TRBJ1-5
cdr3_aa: CASSEPGVNQPQHF

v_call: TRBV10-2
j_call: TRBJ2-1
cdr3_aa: CASSELFMGNPFRSYNEQFF

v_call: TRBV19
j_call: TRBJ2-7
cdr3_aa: CASSIGRGSEQYF

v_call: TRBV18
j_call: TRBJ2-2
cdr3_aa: CASSPGQPGLGELFF

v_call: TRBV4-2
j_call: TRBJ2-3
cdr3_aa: CASSQEDVASGGLDTQYF

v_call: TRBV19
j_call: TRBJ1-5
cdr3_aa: CASTLYRDRGSQPQHF

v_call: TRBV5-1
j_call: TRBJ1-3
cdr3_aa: CASSLGGSGNTIYF

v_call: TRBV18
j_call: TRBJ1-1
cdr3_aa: CASSPPSTRNTEAFF

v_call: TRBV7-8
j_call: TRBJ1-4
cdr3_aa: CASSLATGVREKLFF

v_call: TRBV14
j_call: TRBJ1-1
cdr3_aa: CASSQERRVLMNTEAFF

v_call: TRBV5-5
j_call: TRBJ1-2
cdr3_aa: CASTPLGGKWDYGYTF

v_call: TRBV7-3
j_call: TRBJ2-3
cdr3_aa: CASSKLAQRTDTQYF

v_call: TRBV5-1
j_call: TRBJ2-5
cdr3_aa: CASSLVGASRETQYF

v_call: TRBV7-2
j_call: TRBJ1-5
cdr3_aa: CASSSQTGGGNQPQHF

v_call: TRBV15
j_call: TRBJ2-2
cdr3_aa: CATSRDLRTSWTGELFF

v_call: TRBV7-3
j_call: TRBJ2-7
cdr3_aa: CASSHSPGRLYEQYF

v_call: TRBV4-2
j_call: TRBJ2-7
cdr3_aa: CASSQEVTGEQYF

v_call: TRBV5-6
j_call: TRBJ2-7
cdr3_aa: CASSLGRPSYEQYF

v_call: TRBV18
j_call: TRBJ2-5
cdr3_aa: CASSPRVTKETQYF